The 31 T cell receptor beta chains in this list originate from one sample, sequenced in a study of T-cell memory formation after mild COVID-19. TCRdb passed the 5' RACE reads through MiXCR, listing each CDR3 protein once. The sample gives about 210,000 distinct CDR3 sequences, 27% of which show up once; roughly 10% is in the top ten. Sequenced input: PBMCs or a T cell subset sorted from them (not recorded which). The receptors here all came from an adult woman who had mild COVID-19 (a few samples of this study predate the infection). Cell type and time point are not known.

The chain combines TRBV10-3 with TRBJ1-1, with 8 bases matching TRBD1. The germline CDR1 and CDR2 sequences are ENHRY and SYGVKD. The CDR3 consists of 12 residues. The J segment lost 9 bases and the V segment lost 5 bases, leaving 5 bases of the junction unmatched. DNA for the CDR3: TGTGCCATCAGTCCCCGACAGGGGCAAGCTTTCTTT. Translation: CAISPRQGQAFF.

The CDR3 sequence is CATSQRRTGGDTEAFF. CDR3 DNA: TGTGCCACCAGCCAGAGGCGGACAGGGGGAGATACTGAAGCTTTCTTT. This sequence joins TRBV15 and TRBJ1-1, with 10 bases aligning to TRBD1. Germline CDR1 and CDR2: LNHNV and YYDKDF (reference sequence). The CDR3 is 16 residues long. V lost 5 bases to trimming and J lost 5 bases; unmatched junction nucleotides: 11.

This clonotype has a handful of counts. V is TRBV7-2 and J is TRBJ2-3; D remains unclear. The V gene lost 1 base and the J gene lost 1 base, with 6 bases spanning the gap. Germline V gene lookup returns CDR1 SGHTA and CDR2 FQGNSA. The length of the CDR3 is 14 residues. Here the CDR3 reads CASSLGWGTDTQYF. The CDR3, as DNA: TGTGCCAGCAGCTTAGGGTGGGGCACAGATACGCAGTATTTT. Using reference TRBV7-2 and TRBJ2-3 for the parts outside the CDR3, the full variable domain is GAGVSQSPSNKVTEKGKDVELRCDPISGHTALYWYRQSLGQGLEFLIYFQGNSAPDKSGLPSDRFSAERTGGSVSTLTIQRTQQEDSAVYLCASSLGWGTDTQYFGPGTRLTVL.

This rearrangement joins TRBV12-3 or TRBV12-4 to TRBJ1-1; 9 bases agree with TRBD1. The V segment lost 5 bases and the J segment 3 bases; nucleotides outside the gene matches: 7. The CDR3 has 15 residues. CDR3 protein: CASSDPGTGYTEAFF. The CDR3 nucleotides read TGTGCCAGCAGTGACCCCGGGACAGGGTACACTGAAGCTTTCTTT.

This clonotype has just a few counts. This chain connects TRBV6-5 to TRBJ1-1; D call uncertain. The CDR3 spans 13 residues. Germline lookup yields CDR1 MNHEY and CDR2 SVGAGI. V shed 8 bases and J shed 4 bases, with 14 bases lying between them. The CDR3 coding sequence is TGTGCCAGCCACCTTCGGGGAGGCACTGAAGCTTTCTTT. Its translation: CASHLRGGTEAFF.

The chain joins TRBV6-2 or TRBV6-3 to TRBJ2-7, with 9 bases matching TRBD2. Germline CDR1 is MNHEY and CDR2 is SVGEGT. The CDR3 contains 15 residues. The V gene end was trimmed by 7 bases and the J gene end by 3 bases; junction bases not matched to a gene: 10. CDR3 protein: CASKRAGGPLYEQYF. The DNA of the CDR3 is TGTGCCAGCAAACGGGCGGGAGGGCCCCTCTACGAGCAGTACTTC.

The chain links TRBV30 to TRBJ1-4; the match to TRBD1 covers 9 bases. Germline assignment: CDR1 GTSNPN and CDR2 SVGIG (reference sequence). J lost 7 bases, V lost 5 bases, and 8 bases had no gene match. The CDR3 covers 14 residues. CDR3 amino acids: CAWGLGTGFEKLFF. In nucleotides, the CDR3 is TGTGCCTGGGGACTCGGGACAGGGTTTGAAAAACTGTTTTTT.

At least ten counts were recorded for this clonotype. The chain links TRBV5-1 to TRBJ2-1; 10 nucleotides align to TRBD2. The CDR3 spans 17 residues. V gave up 0 bases and J gave up 4 bases; unmatched junction bases: 7. From germline, CDR1 is SGHRS and CDR2 YFSETQ. The DNA for the CDR3 is TGCGCCAGCAGCTTGGCCCTAGCGGGGGAGGTTTACAATGAGCAGTTCTTC. Its protein is CASSLALAGEVYNEQFF.

In this sample, this clonotype turned up a few times. This rearrangement joins TRBV7-3 to TRBJ2-1, with D unresolved. CDR1 and CDR2 from the germline V gene are SGHTA and FQGTGA. The germline V and J ends were trimmed by 2 bases and 6 bases, with 14 bases remaining between them. This CDR3 contains 15 residues. The CDR3 bases are TGTGCCAGCAGCTTACACCTGACGGGCGGCAATGAGCAGTTCTTC. Translation gives CASSLHLTGGNEQFF.

This clonotype has only a few counts. The chain links TRBV5-1 to TRBJ2-7; D remains ambiguous. V was shortened by 0 bases and J by 2 bases, with 9 bases between the two germline ends. The CDR3 spans 14 residues. Germline assignment: CDR1 SGHRS and CDR2 YFSETQ. The CDR3 bases are TGCGCCAGCAGCTTGGAAGCTGGCCCCTACGAGCAGTACTTC. This sequence encodes CASSLEAGPYEQYF.

The table lists this clonotype with a few counts. V gene TRBV23-1 combines with J gene TRBJ2-5, with D possibly being TRBD2 (5 bases). TRBV23-1 is labeled an ORF, and its function is uncertain. Trimming took 2 bases from V and 5 from J, leaving 9 bases between them. This CDR3 is built from 13 residues. DNA for the CDR3: TGCGCCAGCAGTCAAGACGGGGAGGAGACCCAGTACTTC. Its translation is CASSQDGEETQYF.

The sample holds a few counts of this clonotype. The chain has TRBV20-1 and TRBJ1-1; possibly TRBD1 for D (5 bases). This CDR3 is 11 amino acids long. V lost 5 bases, J lost 4 bases, and 8 bases lay in between. From germline, CDR1 is DFQATT and CDR2 SNEGSKA (reference sequence). The CDR3 reads CSARQTTEAFF. DNA for the CDR3: TGCAGTGCTCGACAGACCACTGAAGCTTTCTTT.

This clonotype has only a few counts. The chain joins TRBV7-2 to TRBJ1-5, with a tentative D call TRBD1 (5 bases). The V gene lost 2 bases and the J gene lost 5 bases, with 13 bases spanning the gap. CDR1 and CDR2 from the germline V gene are SGHTA and FQGNSA. There are 15 residues in the CDR3. In DNA form, the CDR3 reads TGTGCCAGCAGCTTACGGCGGGGCACAGATCAGCCCCAGCATTTT. Translating gives CASSLRRGTDQPQHF.

This chain links TRBV15 with TRBJ2-7; the D gene is possibly TRBD2 (6 bases). The CDR3 has 13 amino acids. V lost 4 bases and J lost 3, with 10 bases in between. Germline V gives CDR1 LNHNV, CDR2 YYDKDF (reference sequence). The CDR3 nucleotides read TGTGCCACCAGCACCCGGCGGGGCTACGAGCAGTACTTC. Translated: CATSTRRGYEQYF.

This clonotype was detected only a few times. The V gene is TRBV11-2, the J gene TRBJ2-7; D gene uncertain. The germline gives CDR1 SGHAT, CDR2 FQNNGV. The CDR3 loop spans 15 amino acids. Trimming left V 0 bases short and J 3 bases short, with 12 bases between. CDR3 protein: CASSLDQPGGYEQYF. The CDR3 DNA sequence: TGTGCCAGCAGCTTAGATCAGCCGGGTGGCTACGAGCAGTACTTC.

This clonotype appeared once. This chain uses TRBV9 with TRBJ2-1, with D possibly being TRBD2 (6 bases). The CDR3 spans 16 residues. Trimming took off 0 bases at V and 0 bases at J, with 10 bases between the two ends. Germline V gives CDR1 SGDLS, CDR2 YYNGEE. CDR3 in DNA: TGTGCCAGCAGCGTAGGGCAGCGGGCCTCCTACAATGAGCAGTTCTTC. Amino acid sequence: CASSVGQRASYNEQFF. Complete variable domain (other parts from reference TRBV9 and TRBJ2-1): DSGVTQTPKHLITATGQRVTLRCSPRSGDLSVYWYQQSLDQGLQFLIQYYNGEERAKGNILERFSAQQFPDLHSELNLSSLELGDSALYFCASSVGQRASYNEQFFGPGTRLTVL.

This clonotype has only a few counts. V gene TRBV24-1 combines with J gene TRBJ2-2; 8 bases fit TRBD1. CDR1 is KGHDR and CDR2 is SFDVKD in the germline V gene. Unmatched junction bases numbered 14, after V lost 7 bases and J lost 2 bases. The CDR3 has 18 amino acids. Here the CDR3 DNA reads TGTGCCACCAGGCACCCCCCGGACAGGGTTGTTAACACCGGGGAGCTGTTTTTT. Encoded protein: CATRHPPDRVVNTGELFF.

This chain links TRBV18 with TRBJ2-1, with D tentatively TRBD2 (6 bases). Trimming removed 1 base at V and 2 bases at J, with 9 bases between. From germline, CDR1 is KGHSH and CDR2 LQKENI. The CDR3 is 15 residues long. The CDR3 nucleotides read TGTGCCAGCTCACCACTAGCGGCGCCCTACAATGAGCAGTTCTTC. Amino acids: CASSPLAAPYNEQFF.

CDR3 residues: CASSRPGTGEDTQYF. CDR3 sequence (DNA): TGTGCCAGCAGCCGCCCCGGGACAGGGGAAGATACGCAGTATTTT. The chain is built from TRBV5-4 and TRBJ2-3; 10 bases agree with TRBD1. After removal of 4 bases from V and 5 bases from J, the junction contained 7 bases not matched to a gene. CDR3 length: 15 amino acids. CDR1 is SGHNT, CDR2 YYREEE, per germline (reference sequence).

The rearrangement joins TRBV12-3 or TRBV12-4 to TRBJ2-5, with unresolved D. The CDR3 length is 13 residues. The V end was cut by 6 bases, the J end by 5 bases, with 13 bases between. Written as DNA, the CDR3 is TGTGCCAGCAGGAGGACCCTGGGGGAGACCCAGTACTTC. It specifies CASRRTLGETQYF.

This clonotype was picked up a small number of times. The V gene is TRBV4-3, the J gene TRBJ2-3; D is unclear. Germline V gene data show CDR1 as LGHNA and CDR2 as YSLEER. The ends were cut back, 1 base at V and 0 bases at J, with 5 bases in the middle. This CDR3 has 14 amino acids. This CDR3 reads CASSQGRSTDTQYF. In DNA, the CDR3 is TGCGCCAGCAGCCAAGGGCGGAGCACAGATACGCAGTATTTT.

This clonotype has just a few counts. The chain recombines TRBV7-9 with TRBJ2-7, with 9 nucleotides matching TRBD2. This CDR3 spans 15 amino acids. Germline CDR1 and CDR2: SEHNR and FQNEAQ (reference sequence). V lost 1 base, J lost 2 bases, and 3 bases stayed unmatched. The CDR3 DNA is TGTGCCAGCAGCTTAGTAGCTAGCGGGACCTACGAGCAGTACTTC. Its translation is CASSLVASGTYEQYF.

This clonotype was seen more than once but under ten times. V is TRBV24-1 and J is TRBJ2-2; TRBD1 matches at 7 bases. The CDR3 consists of 16 residues. V dropped 4 bases and J dropped 4; count of bases not matched to a gene: 8. Germline values: CDR1 KGHDR, CDR2 SFDVKD. This CDR3 is CATSDLGQSVTGELFF. CDR3 nucleotide sequence: TGTGCCACCAGTGACCTGGGACAGTCGGTCACCGGGGAGCTGTTTTTT.

V and J are TRBV20-1 and TRBJ1-6, with 7 bases fitting TRBD1. With V trimmed by 4 bases and J by 7 bases, 7 bases remained unmatched. Per the germline V gene, CDR1 is DFQATT and CDR2 is SNEGSKA (reference sequence). This CDR3 region has 14 residues. CDR3 sequence (DNA): TGCAGTGCTACAGGACAGGTTGGGAATTCACCCCTCCACTTT. Its protein product is CSATGQVGNSPLHF.

This chain uses TRBV9 with TRBJ2-1, with a tentative D call TRBD2 (5 bases). This CDR3 is 13 amino acids long. Germline CDR1 reads SGDLS; CDR2 reads YYNGEE. Deletions cut 0 bases from V and 9 bases from J, with 10 bases between. Here the CDR3 reads CASSVVVAGEQFF. CDR3 coding DNA: TGTGCCAGCAGCGTAGTAGTGGCGGGTGAGCAGTTCTTC.

The V call is TRBV6-1, the J call TRBJ1-5; D is ambiguous. V lost 1 base, J lost 6 bases, and 10 bases lay in between. Germline V gives CDR1 MNHNS, CDR2 SASEGT. This CDR3 is 14 amino acids long. The CDR3 nucleotides read TGTGCCAGCAGTGAAGTTGTGGTTGGTCAGCCCCAGCATTTT. Its translation: CASSEVVVGQPQHF.

The CDR3 loop reads CASSSLGQGVETQYF. CDR3 coding DNA: TGCGCCAGCAGCTCCCTGGGACAGGGTGTCGAGACCCAGTACTTC. The J gene is TRBJ2-5, the V gene TRBV5-1; 9 bases match TRBD1. V was clipped by 3 bases and J by 5 bases; unmatched bases: 8. Germline V gives CDR1 SGHRS, CDR2 YFSETQ. This CDR3 has 15 residues.

The J gene is TRBJ2-3, the V gene TRBV7-9; D gene uncertain. Germline V gene lookup returns CDR1 SEHNR and CDR2 FQNEAQ (reference sequence). This CDR3 is built from 12 residues. Trimming cost V 7 bases and J 0 bases, with 5 bases left between them. The CDR3 region has the DNA TGTGCCAGCACCTCTAGCACAGATACGCAGTATTTT. This gives the protein CASTSSTDTQYF.

The chain links TRBV2 to TRBJ2-7; 7 nucleotides line up with TRBD1. The length of the CDR3 is 15 residues. Germline CDR1 reads SNHLY; CDR2 reads FYNNEI. Trimming at V came to 6 bases and at J to 6 bases, leaving 14 bases not matched to a gene. CDR3 bases: TGTGCCAGCAGGGTCTCTGAGAGGGGGCAGAGCGAGCAGTACTTC. This codes for CASRVSERGQSEQYF.

This clonotype was counted only a few times. The chain has TRBV6-2 or TRBV6-3 and TRBJ2-2, with D possibly TRBD1 on 5 matching bases. Germline V gene lookup returns CDR1 MNHEY and CDR2 SVGEGT. V lost 5 bases to trimming and J lost 0 bases, with 16 bases between them. The CDR3 is 17 amino acids. The CDR3 sequence: CASSDPKGATNTGELFF. The CDR3 DNA is TGTGCCAGCAGTGACCCGAAAGGGGCTACGAACACCGGGGAGCTGTTTTTT.

The rearrangement links TRBV5-1 to TRBJ2-7; 10 positions match TRBD1. The V and J ends lost 0 bases and 5 bases, in that order; junction bases with no gene match: 5. CDR3 length equals 15 residues. Germline CDR1 reads SGHRS; CDR2 reads YFSETQ. In nucleotides, the CDR3 is TGCGCCAGCAGCTTGGGAGACAGGGGGCAGGACGAGCAGTACTTC. Translating gives CASSLGDRGQDEQYF.